The source of this T cell receptor beta chain is a study of T cells after yellow fever vaccination. Notes on the study in general: Within the sorted memory subsets, almost all vaccine-responding clonotypes could not be detected on day 0. Weaker, the secondary response peaked sooner, at day 5 versus 15.

This CDR3 spans 12 amino acids. Germline V gives CDR1 SEHNR, CDR2 FQNEAQ (reference sequence). The ends were cut back, 7 bases at V and 3 bases at J, with 7 bases in the middle. TCRdb re-called the 5' RACE reads through MiXCR, storing one row per CDR3 protein. The repertoire holds 5,000 or so distinct CDR3 sequences, with approximately 5.9% as singletons. This clonotype has ten or more counts. The V call is TRBV7-9, the J call TRBJ2-1, with no clear D. This specimen was PBMCs, either bulk or a sorted T-cell subset (CD4+, CD8+, memory, or dextramer-sorted; not recorded which), taken roughly 15 days after the first yellow fever vaccination. The TCR was taken from a young man who received the YFV17D yellow fever vaccine. The CDR3 loop is CASTGDYNEQFF. The CDR3 bases are TGTGCCAGCACCGGCGACTACAATGAGCAGTTCTTC.